This T cell receptor beta chain was captured by sequencing in a study of blood T cells in healthy people across ages. Sample donors were healthy Caucasian individuals that came from Russia, aged about 6 to 95. Next came a second PCR, run for roughly 6 to 11 cycles, which used a sample-barcoded 5' primer along with a J-beta primer mix. From the 5' RACE reads, TCRdb called clonotypes with MiXCR, one entry per CDR3 protein. In the table there are 700,000 or so distinct CDR3 sequences, 20% to 25% of which are singletons. This clonotype was recorded a few times. The CDR3 covers 15 residues. The germline V gene has CDR1 SGHVS and CDR2 FQNEAQ. V was pared by 1 base and J by 9 bases, with 16 bases between.

This chain connects TRBV7-8 to TRBJ1-5, with D perhaps TRBD1 (6 bases). Sample: blood. The source is a man aged 65 to 79 in good health. CDR3 region: CASSLGTDPPLPQHF. The CDR3 nucleotides are TGTGCCAGCAGCTTAGGGACAGACCCCCCGTTGCCCCAGCATTTT.